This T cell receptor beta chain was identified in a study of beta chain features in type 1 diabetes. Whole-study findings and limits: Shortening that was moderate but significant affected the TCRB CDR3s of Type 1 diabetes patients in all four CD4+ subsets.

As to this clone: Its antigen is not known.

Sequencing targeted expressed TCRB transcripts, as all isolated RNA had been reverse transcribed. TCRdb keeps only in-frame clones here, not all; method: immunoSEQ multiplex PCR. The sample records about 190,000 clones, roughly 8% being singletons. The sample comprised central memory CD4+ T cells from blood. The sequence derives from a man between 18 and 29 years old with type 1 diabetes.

The CDR3 coding sequence is TGTGCCAGCAGCGGGGGACTCGCTAGCTCCTACGAGCAGTACTTC. Translation: CASSGGLASSYEQYF. The rearrangement joins TRBV2 to TRBJ2-7, with D maybe TRBD2 (6 bases). Trimming removed 6 bases at V and 0 bases at J, with 15 bases between. This CDR3 is built from 15 residues. Germline CDR1 is SNHLY and CDR2 is FYNNEI.